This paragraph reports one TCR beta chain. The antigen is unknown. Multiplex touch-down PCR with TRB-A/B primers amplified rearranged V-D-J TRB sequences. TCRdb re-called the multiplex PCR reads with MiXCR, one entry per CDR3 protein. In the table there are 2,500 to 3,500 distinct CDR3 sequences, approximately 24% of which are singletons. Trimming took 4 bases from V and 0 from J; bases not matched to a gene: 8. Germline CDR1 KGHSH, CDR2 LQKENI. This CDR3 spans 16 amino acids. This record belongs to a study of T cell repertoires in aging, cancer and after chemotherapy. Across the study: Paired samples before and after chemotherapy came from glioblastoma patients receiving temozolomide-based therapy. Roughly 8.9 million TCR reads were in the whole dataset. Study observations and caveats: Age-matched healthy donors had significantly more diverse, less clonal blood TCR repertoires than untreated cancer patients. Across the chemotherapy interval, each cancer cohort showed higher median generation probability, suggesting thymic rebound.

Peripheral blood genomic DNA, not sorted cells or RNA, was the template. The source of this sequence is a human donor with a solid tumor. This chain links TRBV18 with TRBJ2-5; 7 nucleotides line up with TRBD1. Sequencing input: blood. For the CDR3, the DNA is TGTGCCAGCTCACAACTCCAGACAGGGAACCAAGAGACCCAGTACTTC. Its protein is CASSQLQTGNQETQYF.